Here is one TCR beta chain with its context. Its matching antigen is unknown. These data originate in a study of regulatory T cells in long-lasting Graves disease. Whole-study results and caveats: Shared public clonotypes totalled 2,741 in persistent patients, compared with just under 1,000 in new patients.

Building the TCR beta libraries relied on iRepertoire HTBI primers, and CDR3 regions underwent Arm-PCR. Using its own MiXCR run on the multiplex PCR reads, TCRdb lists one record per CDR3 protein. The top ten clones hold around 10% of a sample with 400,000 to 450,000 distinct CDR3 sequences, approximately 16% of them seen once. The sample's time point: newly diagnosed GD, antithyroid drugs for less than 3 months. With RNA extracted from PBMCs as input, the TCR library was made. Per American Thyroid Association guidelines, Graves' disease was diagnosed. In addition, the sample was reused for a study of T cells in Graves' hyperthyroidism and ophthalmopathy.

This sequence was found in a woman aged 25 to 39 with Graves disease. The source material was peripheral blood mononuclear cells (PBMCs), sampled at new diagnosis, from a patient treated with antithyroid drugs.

The CDR3 here is CASSPGQSHSTKAFF. In nucleotides, the CDR3 is TGTGCCAGCTCACCGGGACAGAGCCACTCCACCAAAGCTTTCTTT. The chain has TRBV18 and TRBJ1-1; 7 bases are a match to TRBD1. The germline V gene encodes CDR1 KGHSH and CDR2 LQKENI. V lost 3 bases, J lost 9 bases, and 13 bases stayed unmatched. The CDR3 runs 15 residues.